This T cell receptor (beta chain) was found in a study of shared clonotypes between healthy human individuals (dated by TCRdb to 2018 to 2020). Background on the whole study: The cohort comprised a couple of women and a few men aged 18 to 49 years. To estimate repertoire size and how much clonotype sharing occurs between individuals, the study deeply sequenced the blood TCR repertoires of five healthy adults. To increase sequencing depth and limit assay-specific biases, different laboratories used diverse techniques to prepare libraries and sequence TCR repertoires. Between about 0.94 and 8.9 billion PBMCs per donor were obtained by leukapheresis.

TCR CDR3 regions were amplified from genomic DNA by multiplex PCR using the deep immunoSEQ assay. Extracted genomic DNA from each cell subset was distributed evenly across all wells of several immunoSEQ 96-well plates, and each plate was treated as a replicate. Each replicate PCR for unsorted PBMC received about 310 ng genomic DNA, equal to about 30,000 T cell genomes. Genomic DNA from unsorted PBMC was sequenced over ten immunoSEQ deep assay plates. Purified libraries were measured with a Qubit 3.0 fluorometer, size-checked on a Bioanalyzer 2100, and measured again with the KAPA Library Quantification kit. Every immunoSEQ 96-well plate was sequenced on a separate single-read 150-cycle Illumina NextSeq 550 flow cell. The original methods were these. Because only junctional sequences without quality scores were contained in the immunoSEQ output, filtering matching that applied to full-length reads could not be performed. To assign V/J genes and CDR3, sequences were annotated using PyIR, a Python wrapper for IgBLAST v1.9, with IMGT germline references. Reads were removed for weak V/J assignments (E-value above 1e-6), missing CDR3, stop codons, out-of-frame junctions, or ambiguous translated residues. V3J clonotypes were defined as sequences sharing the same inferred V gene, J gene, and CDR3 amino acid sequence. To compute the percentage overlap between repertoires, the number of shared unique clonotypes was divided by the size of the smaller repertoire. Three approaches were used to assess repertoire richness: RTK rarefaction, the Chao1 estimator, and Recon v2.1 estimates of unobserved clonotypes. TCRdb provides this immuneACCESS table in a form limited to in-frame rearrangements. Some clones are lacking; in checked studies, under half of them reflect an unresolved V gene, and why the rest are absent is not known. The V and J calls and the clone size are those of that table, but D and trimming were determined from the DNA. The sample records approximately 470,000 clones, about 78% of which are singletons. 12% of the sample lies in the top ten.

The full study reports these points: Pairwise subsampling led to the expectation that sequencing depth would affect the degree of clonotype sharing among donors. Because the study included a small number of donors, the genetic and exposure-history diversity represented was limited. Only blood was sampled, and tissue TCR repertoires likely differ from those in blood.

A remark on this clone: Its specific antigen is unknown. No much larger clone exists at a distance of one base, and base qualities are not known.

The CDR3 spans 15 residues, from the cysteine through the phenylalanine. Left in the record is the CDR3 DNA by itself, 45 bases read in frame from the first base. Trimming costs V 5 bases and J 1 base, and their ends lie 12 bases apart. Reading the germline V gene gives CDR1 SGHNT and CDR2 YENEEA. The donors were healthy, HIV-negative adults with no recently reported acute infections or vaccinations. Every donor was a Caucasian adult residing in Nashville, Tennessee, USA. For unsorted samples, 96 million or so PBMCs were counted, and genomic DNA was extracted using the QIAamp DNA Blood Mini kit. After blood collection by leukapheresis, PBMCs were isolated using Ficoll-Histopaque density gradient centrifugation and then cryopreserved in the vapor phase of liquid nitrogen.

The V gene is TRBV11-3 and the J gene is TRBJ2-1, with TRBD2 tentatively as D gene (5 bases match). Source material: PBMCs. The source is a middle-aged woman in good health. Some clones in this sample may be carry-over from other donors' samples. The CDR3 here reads CASSPWTGSYNEQFF. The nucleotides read TGTGCCAGCAGCCCTTGGACTGGATCCTACAATGAGCAGTTCTTC. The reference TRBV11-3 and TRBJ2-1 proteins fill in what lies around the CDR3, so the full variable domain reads EAGVVQSPRYKIIEKKQPVAFWCNPISGHNTLYWYLQNLGQGPELLIRYENEEAVDDSQLPKDRFSAERLKGVDSTLKIQPAELGDSAVYLCASSPWTGSYNEQFFGPGTRLTVL.